This entry concerns a single T cell receptor beta chain. The antigen remains undetermined. This PCR relied on a set of 60 Vbeta primers and 13 Jbeta primers. Sequenced by immunoSEQ multiplex PCR; TCRdb stores in-frame clones only, minus some. The table lists 140,000 to 150,000 clones, 60% to 85% of them singletons. The data were obtained in a study of cytomegalovirus exposure and HLA in healthy donors. The CDR3 runs 13 residues. The germline V gene has CDR1 MDHEN and CDR2 SYDVKM. Study-level points and caveats: The dataset shows that most TCR sequences were rare, while some public TCRs occurred in many donors. Most CMV-associated TCR beta chains were later found to appear HLA-restricted.

The rearrangement joins TRBV28 to TRBJ2-5; D is perhaps TRBD1 (5 bases). The closer fit of TRBJ2-7 to the DNA end suggests the J call may be wrong. The specimen was PBMCs. This TCR was recovered from a man in his forties in good health and CMV-seropositive. CDR3 in DNA: TGTGCCAGCAGAGAAAGACAGCGCTACGAGCAGTACTTC. Translating gives CASRERQRYEQYF.